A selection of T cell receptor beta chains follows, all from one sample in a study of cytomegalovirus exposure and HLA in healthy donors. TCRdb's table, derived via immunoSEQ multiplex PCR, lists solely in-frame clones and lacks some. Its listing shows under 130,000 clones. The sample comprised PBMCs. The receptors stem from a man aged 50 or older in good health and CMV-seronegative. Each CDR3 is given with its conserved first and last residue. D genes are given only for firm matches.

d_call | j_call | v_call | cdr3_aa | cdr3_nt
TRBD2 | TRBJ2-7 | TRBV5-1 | CASSLMGLAGASSYEQYF | TGCGCCAGCAGCTTGATGGGACTAGCGGGGGCCAGCTCCTACGAGCAGTACTTC
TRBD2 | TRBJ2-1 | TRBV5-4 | CASSLRLAGGPDEQFF | TGTGCCAGCAGCCTTCGACTAGCGGGAGGGCCGGATGAGCAGTTCTTC
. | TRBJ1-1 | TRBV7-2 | CASSFSGRANTEAFF | TGTGCCAGCAGCTTTTCTGGCAGGGCGAACACTGAAGCTTTCTTT
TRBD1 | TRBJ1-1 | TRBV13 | CASSHRDRLNTEAFF | TGTGCCAGCAGCCACAGGGACAGACTGAACACTGAAGCTTTCTTT
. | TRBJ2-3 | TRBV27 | CASSLLGRGLTDTQYF | TGTGCCAGCAGCCTCCTGGGGCGGGGCCTCACAGATACGCAGTATTTT
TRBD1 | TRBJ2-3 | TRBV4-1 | CASSQERQGMDTQYF | TGCGCCAGCAGCCAAGAGAGACAGGGGATGGATACGCAGTATTTT
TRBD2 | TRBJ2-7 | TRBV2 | CASKGARGGGEQYF | TGTGCCAGCAAGGGAGCCCGGGGGGGAGGCGAGCAGTACTTC
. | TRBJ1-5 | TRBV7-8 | CASSLPYQPQHF | TGTGCCAGCAGCTTACCTTATCAGCCCCAGCATTTT
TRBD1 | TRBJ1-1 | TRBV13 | CASSPVRGANTEAFF | TGTGCCAGCAGCCCAGTCAGGGGGGCGAACACTGAAGCTTTCTTT
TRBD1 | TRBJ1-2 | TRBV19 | CASSNPRQGLDYGYTF | TGTGCCAGTAGTAACCCGCGACAGGGGCTTGACTATGGCTACACCTTC
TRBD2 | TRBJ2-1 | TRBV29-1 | CSVEDGGDYYNEQFF | TGCAGCGTTGAAGATGGCGGGGACTACTACAATGAGCAGTTCTTC
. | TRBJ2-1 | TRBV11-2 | CASSAIGGASYNEQFF | TGTGCCAGCAGCGCCATCGGAGGGGCTTCCTACAATGAGCAGTTCTTC
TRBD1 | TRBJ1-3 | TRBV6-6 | CASSLPGQKTGNTIYF | TGTGCCAGCAGTTTACCGGGACAGAAGACTGGAAACACCATATATTTT
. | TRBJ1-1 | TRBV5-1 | CASTLTVGNTEAFF | TGCGCCAGCACCTTAACAGTGGGGAACACTGAAGCTTTCTTT
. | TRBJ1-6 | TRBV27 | CASSQSRLSSYNSPLHF | TGTGCCAGCAGCCAAAGCAGACTCAGCTCCTATAATTCACCCCTCCACTTT
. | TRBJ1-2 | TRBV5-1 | CASRSIGVDINYGYTF | TGCGCCAGCAGAAGTATCGGTGTGGACATCAACTATGGCTACACCTTC
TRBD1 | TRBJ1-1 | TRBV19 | CASSIDKGPGGDTEAFF | TGTGCCAGTAGTATAGATAAAGGGCCAGGGGGCGACACTGAAGCTTTCTTT
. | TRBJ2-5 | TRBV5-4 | CASRHRLEEETQYF | TGTGCCAGCAGGCATCGTTTAGAGGAAGAGACCCAGTACTTC
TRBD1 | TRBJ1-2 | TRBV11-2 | CASSLEGQAYYGYTF | TGTGCCAGCAGCTTAGAGGGACAGGCCTACTATGGCTACACCTTC
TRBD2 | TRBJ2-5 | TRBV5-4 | CASSIAPSGEYQETQYF | TGTGCCAGCAGCATAGCCCCTAGCGGGGAGTACCAAGAGACCCAGTACTTC
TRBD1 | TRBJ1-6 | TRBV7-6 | CASSENPGQGDSPLHF | TGTGCCAGCAGTGAAAACCCTGGACAGGGCGATTCACCCCTCCACTTT
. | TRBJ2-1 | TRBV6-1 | CASSPYGGFGNEQFF | TGTGCCAGCAGTCCCTATGGGGGGTTTGGGAATGAGCAGTTCTTC
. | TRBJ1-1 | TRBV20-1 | CSARERGEAFF | TGCAGTGCTAGAGAGAGGGGGGAAGCTTTCTTT
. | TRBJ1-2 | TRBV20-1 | CSARDNGYTF | TGCAGTGCTAGAGATAATGGCTACACCTTC